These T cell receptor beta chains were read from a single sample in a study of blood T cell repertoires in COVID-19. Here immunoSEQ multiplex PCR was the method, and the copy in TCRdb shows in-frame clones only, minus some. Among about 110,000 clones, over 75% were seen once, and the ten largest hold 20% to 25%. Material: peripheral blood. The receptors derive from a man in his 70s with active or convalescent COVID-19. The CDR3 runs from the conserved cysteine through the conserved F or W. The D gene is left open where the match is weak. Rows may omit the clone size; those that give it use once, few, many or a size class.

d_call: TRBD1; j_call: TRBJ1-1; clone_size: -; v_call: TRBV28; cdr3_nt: TGTGCCAGCAGTTTGGGCGGACAGGGGGTGACTGAAGCTTTCTTT; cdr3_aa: CASSLGGQGVTEAFF
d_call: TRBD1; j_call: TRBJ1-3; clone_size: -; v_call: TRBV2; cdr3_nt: TGTGCCAGCAGTGACGGCGGGACAGGGAATTCTGGAAACACCATATATTTT; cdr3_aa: CASSDGGTGNSGNTIYF
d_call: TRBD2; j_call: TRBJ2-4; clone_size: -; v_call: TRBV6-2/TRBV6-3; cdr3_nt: TGTGCCAGCAGTTCTAGCGGGGGGGCGAACATTCAGTACTTC; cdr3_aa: CASSSSGGANIQYF
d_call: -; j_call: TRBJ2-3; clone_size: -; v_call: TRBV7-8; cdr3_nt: TGTGCCAGCAGCTCACTAGGAGTACGCACAGATACGCAGTATTTT; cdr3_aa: CASSSLGVRTDTQYF
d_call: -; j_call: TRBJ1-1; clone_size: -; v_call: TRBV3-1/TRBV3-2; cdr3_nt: TGTGCCAGCAGCCGGCAGGGAGGGAACACTGAAGCTTTCTTT; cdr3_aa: CASSRQGGNTEAFF
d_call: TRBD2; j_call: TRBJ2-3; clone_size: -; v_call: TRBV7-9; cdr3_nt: TGTGCCAGCAGCTGGCTAGTAGCGGGACGGGTGTTAGATACGCAGTATTTT; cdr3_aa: CASSWLVAGRVLDTQYF
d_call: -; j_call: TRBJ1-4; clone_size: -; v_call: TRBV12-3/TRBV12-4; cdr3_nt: TGTGCCAGCAGAGTTGGAGGGGCCGAAAAACTGTTTTTT; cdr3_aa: CASRVGGAEKLFF
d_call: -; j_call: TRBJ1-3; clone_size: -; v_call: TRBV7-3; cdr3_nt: TGTGCCAGCAGCTTAGGCAGGGCTGAATCTGGAAACACCATATATTTT; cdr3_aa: CASSLGRAESGNTIYF
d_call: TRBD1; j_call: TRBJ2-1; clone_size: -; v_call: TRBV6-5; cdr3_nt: TGTGCCAGCAGCCTCGACAGGGGTCCCTACAATGAGCAGTTCTTC; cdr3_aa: CASSLDRGPYNEQFF
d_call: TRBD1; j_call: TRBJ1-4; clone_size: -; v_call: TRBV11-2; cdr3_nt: TGTGCCAGCAGTAAGACAGGGGGGGGTGAAAAACTGTTTTTT; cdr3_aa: CASSKTGGGEKLFF
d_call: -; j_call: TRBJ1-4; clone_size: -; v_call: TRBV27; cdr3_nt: TGTGCCAGCAGTTTGAAGGGGGCTAATGAAAAACTGTTTTTT; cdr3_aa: CASSLKGANEKLFF
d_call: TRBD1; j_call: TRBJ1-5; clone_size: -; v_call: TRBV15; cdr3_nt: TGTGCCACCAGCAGAATCAGGGGGCAAAGCAATCAGCCCCAGCATTTT; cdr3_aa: CATSRIRGQSNQPQHF
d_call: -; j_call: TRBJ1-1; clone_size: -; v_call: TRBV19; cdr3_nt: TGTGCCAGTAGTATAGGGGGGGGGTCGGACACTGAAGCTTTCTTT; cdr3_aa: CASSIGGGSDTEAFF
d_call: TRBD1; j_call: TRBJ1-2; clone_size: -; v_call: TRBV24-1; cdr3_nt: TGTGCCACCAGTCCAGGGGGCCTCACTAACTATGGCTACACCTTC; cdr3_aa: CATSPGGLTNYGYTF
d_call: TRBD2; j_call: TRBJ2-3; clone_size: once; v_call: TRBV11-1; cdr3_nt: TGTGCCAGCAGCTCTCTAGCGGGGGTCCTCACAGATACGCAGTATTTT; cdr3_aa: CASSSLAGVLTDTQYF
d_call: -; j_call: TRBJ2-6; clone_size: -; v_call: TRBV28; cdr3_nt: TGTGCCAGCAATAAGGAGGCAGGGGCCAACGTCCTGACTTTC; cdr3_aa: CASNKEAGANVLTF
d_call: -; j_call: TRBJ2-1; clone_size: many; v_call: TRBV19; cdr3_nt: TGTGCCAGTAGTATTGTGGGTAGCGGAGCTTACAATGAGCAGTTCTTC; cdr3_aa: CASSIVGSGAYNEQFF
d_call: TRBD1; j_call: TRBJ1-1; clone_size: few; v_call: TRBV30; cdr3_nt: TGTGCCTGGAGTGTACGACAGGGCTCTGAAGCTTTCTTT; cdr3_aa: CAWSVRQGSEAFF
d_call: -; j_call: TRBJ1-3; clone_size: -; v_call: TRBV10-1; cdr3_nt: TGCGCCAGCAGTGGACTTTCTGGAAACACCATATATTTT; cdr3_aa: CASSGLSGNTIYF
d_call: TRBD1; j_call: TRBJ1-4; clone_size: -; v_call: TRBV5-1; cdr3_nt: TGCGCCAGCAGGCGGCTACCGGGACAGGGGACTAATGAAAAACTGTTTTTT; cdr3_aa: CASRRLPGQGTNEKLFF
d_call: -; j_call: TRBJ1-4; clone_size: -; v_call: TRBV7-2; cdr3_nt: TGTGCCAGCAGCTTAGTGGGGGGAGGTGAGAAACTGTTTTTT; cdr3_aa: CASSLVGGGEKLFF